This is a list of T cell receptor beta chains from one sample in a study of blood T cells in healthy people across ages. TCRdb recomputed calls from the 5' RACE reads with MiXCR, one row per CDR3 protein. Among about 800,000 distinct CDR3 sequences, 20% to 25% were seen once, and the ten largest hold more than 3%. This sample also belongs to another study, concerning T cells of mothers and their children.

Sequencing was carried out using blood. These TCRs come from a boy younger than 18 in good health. CDR3s include the opening cysteine and the closing phenylalanine or tryptophan. A D gene is named only where the DNA matches it firmly. The size field is filled for only some rows; it gives once, few, many or a size class.

clone size	V gene	J gene	D gene	CDR3 DNA	CDR3 protein
NA	TRBV6-2/TRBV6-3	TRBJ1-2	NA	TGTGCCAGCAGTCGAGAGTGGGATGGCTACACCTTC	CASSREWDGYTF
NA	TRBV7-8	TRBJ2-1	NA	TGTGCCAGCAGCTTATCAGGGTATGAGAATGAGCAGTTCTTC	CASSLSGYENEQFF
few	TRBV28	TRBJ2-7	TRBD1	TGTGCCAGCACCCCAATACTAGGGACAGGGGGTAGGTACGAGCAGTACTTC	CASTPILGTGGRYEQYF
many	TRBV29-1	TRBJ1-5	TRBD1	TGCAGCGTTGGACAGGGGACGGGGAGCAATCAGCCCCAGCATTTT	CSVGQGTGSNQPQHF
NA	TRBV12-3/TRBV12-4	TRBJ1-2	NA	TGTGCCAGCAGTTTGCGTCGCGGGTATGGCTACACCTTC	CASSLRRGYGYTF
few	TRBV7-2	TRBJ2-2	NA	TGTGCCAGCAGCTTATCGAGTCCCTACACCGGGGAGCTGTTTTTT	CASSLSSPYTGELFF
once	TRBV5-6	TRBJ1-2	NA	TGTGCCAGCAGGGTTGGCGGTCCTCGGAGTCCCGTTAACTATGGCTACACCTTC	CASRVGGPRSPVNYGYTF
NA	TRBV7-6	TRBJ2-3	NA	TGTGCCAGCAGCTTGGGGCGGACCGGCTTAGGTACGCAGTATTTT	CASSLGRTGLGTQYF
NA	TRBV7-2	TRBJ2-7	TRBD2	TGTGCCAGCAGCTTTAGACTAGCGGGAGGCGAGCAGTACTTC	CASSFRLAGGEQYF
few	TRBV4-3	TRBJ2-7	TRBD2	TGCGCCAGCAGCCAAGATTCGTGGGGGGGCTACGAGCAGTACTTC	CASSQDSWGGYEQYF
NA	TRBV5-1	TRBJ2-1	NA	TGCGCCAGCAGCTTGGAATACCTCGGCAATGAGCAGTTCTTC	CASSLEYLGNEQFF
NA	TRBV15	TRBJ2-2	NA	TGTGCCACCAGCAGAGATCTTGACACCGGGGAGCTGTTTTTT	CATSRDLDTGELFF
NA	TRBV2	TRBJ1-2	NA	TGTGCCAGCAGTGTGGGTCCGGTGACAGGTTCGAACGGCTACACCTTC	CASSVGPVTGSNGYTF
NA	TRBV28	TRBJ2-7	NA	TGTGCCAGCAGTGTTCGGGGAACGGGCTCCTACGAGCAGTACTTC	CASSVRGTGSYEQYF
few	TRBV20-1	TRBJ2-2	NA	TGCAGTGCTAGAATTCCGTATAACACCGGGGAGCTGTTTTTT	CSARIPYNTGELFF
NA	TRBV6-2/TRBV6-3	TRBJ1-4	NA	TGTGCCAGCAGTTACGGCAGGGGCCTATGGAATGAAAAACTGTTTTTT	CASSYGRGLWNEKLFF
NA	TRBV29-1	TRBJ2-5	TRBD1	TGCAGCGTTGCCCCTCCGACAGGGAAAAGAGAGACCCAGTACTTC	CSVAPPTGKRETQYF
NA	TRBV7-8	TRBJ2-5	TRBD2	TGTGCCAGCAGCACAGGACTAGCTGCCGAGACCCAGTACTTC	CASSTGLAAETQYF
NA	TRBV24-1	TRBJ2-1	NA	TGTGCCACCAGTGATTTGGGTGGGGGAGAAAGCGACAATGAGCAGTTCTTC	CATSDLGGGESDNEQFF
few	TRBV20-1	TRBJ2-1	NA	TGCAGTGCTAGAGATGAGGGGCTACCAGCTGACAATGAGCAGTTCTTC	CSARDEGLPADNEQFF
NA	TRBV29-1	TRBJ2-7	TRBD1	TGCAGCGTAAACACCGATCGACAGGGCACCTACGAGCAGTACTTC	CSVNTDRQGTYEQYF
few	TRBV29-1	TRBJ1-5	NA	TGCAGCGTCTCCGGGGGGACGCATCAGCCCCAGCATTTT	CSVSGGTHQPQHF
NA	TRBV6-6	TRBJ1-2	NA	TGTGCCAGCAGTTATACAGGGGGCTACACCTTC	CASSYTGGYTF
few	TRBV6-5	TRBJ1-2	NA	TGTGCCAGCAGAGCCCACACAACCTCAGGGAGGTCTGGCTACACCTTC	CASRAHTTSGRSGYTF
once	TRBV6-1	TRBJ1-5	TRBD1	TGTGCCAGCAGCAGACCGGGACAGGGAGGCAATCAGCCCCAGCATTTT	CASSRPGQGGNQPQHF
NA	TRBV6-2/TRBV6-3	TRBJ2-5	TRBD1	TGTGCCAGCAGTTACAAGCAGGGGGAAGGAGAGACCCAGCACTTC	CASSYKQGEGETQHF
few	TRBV28	TRBJ2-7	NA	TGTGCCAGCAGTTTTTCGCCAGGGTTAAACGAGCAGTACTTC	CASSFSPGLNEQYF
NA	TRBV6-2/TRBV6-3	TRBJ2-2	NA	TGTGCCAGCAGTTACTCAGAGAACACCGGGGAGCTGTTTTTT	CASSYSENTGELFF
few	TRBV5-5	TRBJ1-2	NA	TGTGCCAGCAGCCTACTACAGGGTTACGCAAATGGCTACACCTTC	CASSLLQGYANGYTF
few	TRBV6-2/TRBV6-3	TRBJ1-2	NA	TGTGCCAGCAGTTACTCTGCAGGGAACTATGGCTACACCTTC	CASSYSAGNYGYTF
NA	TRBV29-1	TRBJ2-3	TRBD2	TGCAGCGTTGAACTGGCGGGAGAGGCTACAGATACGCAGTATTTT	CSVELAGEATDTQYF
few	TRBV18	TRBJ2-7	NA	TGTGCCAGCTCACCCATACAGGGTCCAGCGGGCGAGCAGTACTTC	CASSPIQGPAGEQYF
NA	TRBV28	TRBJ2-5	TRBD1	TGTGCCAGCTCGACAGGGGGCAAAGAGACCCAGTACTTC	CASSTGGKETQYF